This T cell receptor (beta chain) was documented in a study of cytomegalovirus exposure and HLA in healthy donors. Points from the study as a whole: In a later analysis, DRB1 alleles had the most associated TCRs; HLA-C alleles the fewest. TCR beta V- and J-gene trimming was later associated with a missense DCLRE1C variant.

Concerning this clone itself: Its antigen is undetermined.

Researchers ran the PCR with 60 Vbeta and 13 Jbeta primers. The data were produced by immunoSEQ multiplex PCR, yet TCRdb's version contains in-frame clones alone and is incomplete. The profile shows 210,000 or so clones, approximately 90% of them singletons. Germline V gene lookup returns CDR1 SGHDT and CDR2 YYEEEE. The CDR3 has 14 amino acids. The J segment lost 4 bases and the V segment lost 5 bases, leaving 7 bases of the junction unmatched. The material sequenced was PBMCs. The clonotype originates from a young woman in good health and CMV-seronegative. This chain connects TRBV5-6 to TRBJ2-5, with TRBD1 identical over 8 bases. In DNA, the CDR3 is TGTGCCAGCAGTTATGGACAGGGAGGAGAGACCCAGTACTTC. Its translation is CASSYGQGGETQYF.